This T cell receptor (beta chain) stems from a study of memory CD4+ T cells and cytomegalovirus serostatus (dated by TCRdb to about 2019). Notes on the research overall: The cohort comprised around 35 healthy Belgian adults, 9 CMV seropositive and some 24 CMV seronegative. CD4+ memory TCRbeta repertoires of a Belgian cohort with known cytomegalovirus serostatus were sequenced in order to replicate a published TCR-based CMV serostatus classifier.

This clone was recorded a few times. The clone's antigen remains unknown. Qualities for individual bases were not recorded, and no much larger clone is one base off. General findings and caveats noted by the study authors: For predicting CMV serostatus, the median bootstrapped AUC was 0.95 using the original framework and around 0.9 using a US-trained random forest. The results were interpreted as suggesting that the CMV-associated TCR signature is mostly present in the CD4+ memory repertoire. The original-framework classifier achieved a median bootstrapped AUC of almost 0.97 with a 95% CI of 0.76-1.00 on the Belgian cohort. Unlike the original study, which covered naive and memory CD4+ and CD8+ populations, the Belgian study sequenced only CD4+CD45RO+ memory cells. Among the 150 to 200 previously reported CMV-associated TCRbeta sequences, 67 showed up in the CD4+ memory repertoires, with each one found in between one and five individuals.

The CDR3, from cysteine to phenylalanine, totals 15 residues. Kept here is only the CDR3 DNA, which spans 45 bases and is read in frame from base 1. V gives up 2 bases and J gives up 6 bases, and the segment between their germline ends measures 11 bases. CDR1 and CDR2, per the germline V gene, are MDHEN and SYDVKM. Single viable CD3+CD4+CD8-CD45RO+ cells were sorted as memory CD4+ T cells on a FACSAria II. To determine CMV serostatus, a Roche Elecsys assay was used that detects serum IgG against CMV pp150, pp28, p38 and p52. Following thawing, total CD4+ T cells were enriched through positive selection using CD4 magnetic microbeads. The samples came from a separate study whose specific focus was interrogating the CD4+ T cell memory repertoire. Peripheral blood mononuclear cells were isolated and cryopreserved according to standard operating procedures, and serum was kept at -80 degrees C. The staining used CD3-PerCP (BW264/56), CD4-APC (RPA-T4), CD45RO-PE (UCHT1) and CD8-Pacific Orange (3B5) antibodies, and Sytox blue was used to exclude non-viable cells.

Genomic DNA was extracted from sorted cells with the Quick-DNA Microprep Kit. Amplification of TCRbeta DNA was done with the immunoSEQ hsTCRbeta kit, following the protocol from the manufacturer. An Illumina MiSeq instrument was used to sequence the TCRbeta libraries. The authors processed their data as follows. Following removal of out-of-frame sequences, 2,204,828 distinct TCRbeta sequences were retained, with an average of roughly 70,000 per individual. Each individual was scored according to the count of 150 to 200 previously reported CMV-associated TCRbeta sequences and the total productive distinct TCRbeta count. A beta-binomial model was reimplemented in Python, and scikit-learn random forests with default parameters were trained on data from the US cohort. Classifier performance on the Belgian cohort was summarized as median AUC with percentile confidence intervals over 10,000 bootstrap iterations. Sourced from immuneACCESS, this table was stored by TCRdb with only in-frame sequences that have V and J called. A share of the clones is absent; for the studies checked, an unresolved V gene accounts for under half, and the remainder has no known explanation. The V and J calls and clone size come from that table; D and trimming were worked out from the DNA. Within this sample are 46,000 or so clones, with roughly 78% of them counted one time only. The ten top clones hold approximately 1% of the sample.

Here the chain combines TRBV28 and TRBJ1-6, with TRBD1 perhaps the D gene, on 5 matching bases. This receptor was taken from an adult in good health and CMV-seronegative. Specimen: memory CD4+ T cells from blood. The sequenced DNA: TGTGCCAGCAGTTTAGAAGGGGCCCGTAATTCACCCCTCCACTTT. Its protein product is CASSLEGARNSPLHF.